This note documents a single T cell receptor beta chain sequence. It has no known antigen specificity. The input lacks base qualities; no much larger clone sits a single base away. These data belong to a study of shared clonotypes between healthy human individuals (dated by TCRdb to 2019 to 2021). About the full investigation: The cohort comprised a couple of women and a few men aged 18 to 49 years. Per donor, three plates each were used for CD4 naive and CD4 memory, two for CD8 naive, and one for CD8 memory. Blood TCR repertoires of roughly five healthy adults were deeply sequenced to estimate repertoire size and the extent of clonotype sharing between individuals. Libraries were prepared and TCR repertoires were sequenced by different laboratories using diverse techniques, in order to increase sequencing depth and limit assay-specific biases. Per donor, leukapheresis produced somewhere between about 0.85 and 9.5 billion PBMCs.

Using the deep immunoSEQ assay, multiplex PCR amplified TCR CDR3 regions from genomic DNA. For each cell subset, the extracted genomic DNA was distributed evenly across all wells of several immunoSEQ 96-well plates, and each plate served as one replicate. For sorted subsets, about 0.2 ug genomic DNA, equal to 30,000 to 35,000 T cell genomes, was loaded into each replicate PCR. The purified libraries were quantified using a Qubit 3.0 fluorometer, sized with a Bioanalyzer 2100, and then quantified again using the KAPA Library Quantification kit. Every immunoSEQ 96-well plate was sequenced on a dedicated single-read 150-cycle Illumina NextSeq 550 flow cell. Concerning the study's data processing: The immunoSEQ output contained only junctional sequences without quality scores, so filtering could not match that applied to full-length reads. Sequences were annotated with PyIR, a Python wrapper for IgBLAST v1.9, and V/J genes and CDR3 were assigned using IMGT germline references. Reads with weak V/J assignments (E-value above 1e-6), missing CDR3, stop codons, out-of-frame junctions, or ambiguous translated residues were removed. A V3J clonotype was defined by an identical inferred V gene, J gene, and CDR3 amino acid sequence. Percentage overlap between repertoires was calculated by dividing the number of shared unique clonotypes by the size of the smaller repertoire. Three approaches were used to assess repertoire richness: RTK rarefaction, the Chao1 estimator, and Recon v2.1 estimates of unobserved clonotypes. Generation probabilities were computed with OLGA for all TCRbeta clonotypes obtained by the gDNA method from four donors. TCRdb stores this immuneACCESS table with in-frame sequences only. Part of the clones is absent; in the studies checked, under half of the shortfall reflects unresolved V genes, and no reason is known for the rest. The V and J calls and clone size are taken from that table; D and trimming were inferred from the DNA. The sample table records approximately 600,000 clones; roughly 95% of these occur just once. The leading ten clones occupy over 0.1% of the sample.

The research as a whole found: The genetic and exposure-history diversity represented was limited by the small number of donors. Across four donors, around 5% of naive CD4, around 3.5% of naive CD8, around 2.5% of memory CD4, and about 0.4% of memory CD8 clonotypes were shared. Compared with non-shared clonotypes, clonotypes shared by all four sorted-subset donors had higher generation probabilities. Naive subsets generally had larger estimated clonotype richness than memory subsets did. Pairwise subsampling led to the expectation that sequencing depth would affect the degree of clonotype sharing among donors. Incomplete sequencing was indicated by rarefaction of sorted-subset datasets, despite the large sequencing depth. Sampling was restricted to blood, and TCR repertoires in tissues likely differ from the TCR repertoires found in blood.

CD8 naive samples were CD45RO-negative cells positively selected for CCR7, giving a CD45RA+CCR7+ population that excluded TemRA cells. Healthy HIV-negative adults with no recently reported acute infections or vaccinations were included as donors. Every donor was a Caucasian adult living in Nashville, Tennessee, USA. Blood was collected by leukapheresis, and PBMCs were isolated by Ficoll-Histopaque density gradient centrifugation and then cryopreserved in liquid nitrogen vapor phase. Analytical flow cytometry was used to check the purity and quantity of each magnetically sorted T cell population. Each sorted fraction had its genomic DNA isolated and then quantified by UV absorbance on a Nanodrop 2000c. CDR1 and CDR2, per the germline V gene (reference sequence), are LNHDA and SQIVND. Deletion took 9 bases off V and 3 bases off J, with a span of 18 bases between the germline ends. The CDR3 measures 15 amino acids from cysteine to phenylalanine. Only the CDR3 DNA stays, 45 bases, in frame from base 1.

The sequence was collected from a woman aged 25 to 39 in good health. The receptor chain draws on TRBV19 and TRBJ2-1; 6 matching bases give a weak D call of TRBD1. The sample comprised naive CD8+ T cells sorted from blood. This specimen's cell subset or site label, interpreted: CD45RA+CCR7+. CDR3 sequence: CASRPRDRFYNEQFF. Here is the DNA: TGTGCCAGCAGACCCCGAGACAGGTTCTACAATGAGCAGTTCTTC.